This T cell receptor (beta chain) stems from a study of T cell changes during pregnancy in multiple sclerosis. Produced via immunoSEQ multiplex PCR; TCRdb's table is partial and in-frame only. The data hold about 43,000 clones, with approximately 90% observed a single time. V lost 6 bases and J lost 1, with 9 bases in between. The CDR3 length is 13 residues. CDR1 is MNHEY and CDR2 is SVGAGI in the germline V gene. Sequenced material: PBMCs (not recorded whether the cells were cultured). The chain recombines TRBV6-5 with TRBJ1-1; D remains ambiguous. The source is a female donor with multiple sclerosis, enrolled in a pregnancy study. The CDR3 region is CASSVGPNTEAFF. The CDR3 nucleotides read TGTGCCAGCAGCGTCGGACCGAACACTGAAGCTTTCTTT.